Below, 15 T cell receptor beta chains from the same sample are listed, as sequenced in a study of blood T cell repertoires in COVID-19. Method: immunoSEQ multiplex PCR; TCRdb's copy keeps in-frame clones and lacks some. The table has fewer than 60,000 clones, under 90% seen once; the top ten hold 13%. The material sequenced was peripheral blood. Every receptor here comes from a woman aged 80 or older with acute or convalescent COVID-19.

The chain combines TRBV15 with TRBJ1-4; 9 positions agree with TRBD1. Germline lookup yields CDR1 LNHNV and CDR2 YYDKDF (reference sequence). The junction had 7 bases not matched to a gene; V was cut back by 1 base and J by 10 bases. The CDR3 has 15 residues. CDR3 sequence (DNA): TGTGCCACCAGCAGAGGGGACAGGGTGGAGGGAAAACTGTTTTTT. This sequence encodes CATSRGDRVEGKLFF. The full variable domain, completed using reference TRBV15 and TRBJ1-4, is DAMVIQNPRYQVTQFGKPVTLSCSQTLNHNVMYWYQQKSSQAPKLLFHYYDKDFNNEADTPDNFQSRRPNTSFCFLDIRSPGLGDTAMYLCATSRGDRVEGKLFFGSGTQLSVL.

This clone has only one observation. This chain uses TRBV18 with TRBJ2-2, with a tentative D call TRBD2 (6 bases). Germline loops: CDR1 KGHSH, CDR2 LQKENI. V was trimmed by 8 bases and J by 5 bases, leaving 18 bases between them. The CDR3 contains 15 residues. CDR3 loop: CASQPGTSGTGELFF. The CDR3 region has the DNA TGTGCCAGCCAACCCGGGACTTCGGGTACCGGGGAGCTGTTTTTT.

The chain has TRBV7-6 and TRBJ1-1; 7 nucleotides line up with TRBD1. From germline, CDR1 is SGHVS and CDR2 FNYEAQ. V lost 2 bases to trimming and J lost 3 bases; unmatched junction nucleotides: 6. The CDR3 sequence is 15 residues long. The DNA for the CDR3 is TGTGCCAGCAGCTTAAGTGCCAGGGGGGACACTGAAGCTTTCTTT. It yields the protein CASSLSARGDTEAFF.

CDR3 DNA sequence: TGCGCCAGCAGTCTTGGACAGATGGGGGTTGAAGCTTTCTTT. This translates into CASSLGQMGVEAFF. V gene TRBV23-1 combines with J gene TRBJ1-1, with D maybe TRBD1 (6 bases). TRBV23-1 is filed as an ORF, its function uncertain. Trimming removed 4 bases from V and 7 bases from J, with 16 bases in between. The length of the CDR3 is 14 residues.

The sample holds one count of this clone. CDR3 nucleotide sequence: TGTGCCACCAGTGAAGGTCTAGGGGCCGGGGAGCAGTACTTC. The encoded protein is CATSEGLGAGEQYF. The rearrangement joins TRBV24-1 to TRBJ2-7, with D tentatively TRBD1 (5 bases). Trimming took 4 bases from V and 7 from J, leaving 16 bases between them. The length of the CDR3 is 14 residues. Per the germline V gene, CDR1 is KGHDR and CDR2 is SFDVKD.

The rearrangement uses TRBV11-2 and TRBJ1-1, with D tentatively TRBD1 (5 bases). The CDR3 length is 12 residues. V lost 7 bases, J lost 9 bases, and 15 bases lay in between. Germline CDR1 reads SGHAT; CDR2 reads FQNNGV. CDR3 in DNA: TGTGCCAGCAAACAGACAGCCTCGAAAGCTTTCTTT. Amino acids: CASKQTASKAFF.

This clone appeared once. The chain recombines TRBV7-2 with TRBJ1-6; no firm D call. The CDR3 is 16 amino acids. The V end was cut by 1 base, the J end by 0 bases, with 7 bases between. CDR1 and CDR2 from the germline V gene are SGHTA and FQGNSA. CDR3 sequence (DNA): TGTGCCAGCAGCTTAGATGGGAGCTCCTATAATTCACCCCTCCACTTT. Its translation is CASSLDGSSYNSPLHF.

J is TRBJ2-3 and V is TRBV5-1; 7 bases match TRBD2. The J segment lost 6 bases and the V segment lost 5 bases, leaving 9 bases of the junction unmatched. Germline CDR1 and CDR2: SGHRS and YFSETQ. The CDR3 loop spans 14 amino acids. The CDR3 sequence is CASSRDPGGDTQYF. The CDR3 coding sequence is TGCGCCAGCAGTCGGGACCCCGGGGGGGATACGCAGTATTTT.

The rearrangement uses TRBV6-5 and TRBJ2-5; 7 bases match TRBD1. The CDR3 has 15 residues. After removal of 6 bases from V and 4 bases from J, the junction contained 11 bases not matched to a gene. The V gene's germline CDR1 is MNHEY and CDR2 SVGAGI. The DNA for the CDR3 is TGTGCCAGCAGCCGCCTCGGACAGGTTGGAGAGACCCAGTACTTC. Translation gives CASSRLGQVGETQYF.

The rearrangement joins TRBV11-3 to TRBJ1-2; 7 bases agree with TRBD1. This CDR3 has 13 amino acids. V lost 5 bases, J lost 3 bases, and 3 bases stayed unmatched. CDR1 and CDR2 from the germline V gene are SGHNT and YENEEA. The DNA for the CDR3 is TGTGCCAGCAGCGTCGGACAGGACTATGGCTACACCTTC. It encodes CASSVGQDYGYTF. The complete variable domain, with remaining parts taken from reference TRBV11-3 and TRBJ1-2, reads EAGVVQSPRYKIIEKKQPVAFWCNPISGHNTLYWYLQNLGQGPELLIRYENEEAVDDSQLPKDRFSAERLKGVDSTLKIQPAELGDSAVYLCASSVGQDYGYTFGSGTRLTVV.

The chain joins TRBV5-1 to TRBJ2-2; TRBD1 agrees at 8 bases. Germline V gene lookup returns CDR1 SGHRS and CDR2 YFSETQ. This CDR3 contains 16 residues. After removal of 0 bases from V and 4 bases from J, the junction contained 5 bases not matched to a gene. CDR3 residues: CASSLDATGGTGELFF. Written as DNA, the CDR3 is TGCGCCAGCAGCTTGGACGCCACAGGGGGCACCGGGGAGCTGTTTTTT.

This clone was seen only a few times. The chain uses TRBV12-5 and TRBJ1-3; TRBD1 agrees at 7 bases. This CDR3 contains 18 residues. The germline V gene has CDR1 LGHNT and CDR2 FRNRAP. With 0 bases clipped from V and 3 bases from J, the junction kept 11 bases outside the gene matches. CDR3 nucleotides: TGTGCTAGTGGTTTGGTTGTGGCAGGGGGTATTTTTGGAAACACCATATATTTT. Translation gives CASGLVVAGGIFGNTIYF. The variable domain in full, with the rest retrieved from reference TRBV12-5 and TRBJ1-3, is DARVTQTPRHKVTEMGQEVTMRCQPILGHNTVFWYRQTMMQGLELLAYFRNRAPLDDSGMPKDRFSAEMPDATLATLKIQPSEPRDSAVYFCASGLVVAGGIFGNTIYFGEGSWLTVV.

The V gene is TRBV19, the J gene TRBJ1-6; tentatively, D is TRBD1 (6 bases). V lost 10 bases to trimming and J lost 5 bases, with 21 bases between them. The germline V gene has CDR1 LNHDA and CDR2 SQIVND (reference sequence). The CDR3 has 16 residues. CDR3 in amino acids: CATRGGRGTNNSPLHF. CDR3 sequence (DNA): TGTGCCACCAGGGGAGGGCGCGGGACCAATAATTCACCCCTCCACTTT.

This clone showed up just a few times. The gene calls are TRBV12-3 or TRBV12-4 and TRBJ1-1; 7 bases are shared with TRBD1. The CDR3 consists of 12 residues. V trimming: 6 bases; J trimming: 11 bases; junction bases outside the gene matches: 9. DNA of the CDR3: TGTGCCAGCAGCCTCGACAGGGTACGTGCTTTCTTT. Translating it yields CASSLDRVRAFF.

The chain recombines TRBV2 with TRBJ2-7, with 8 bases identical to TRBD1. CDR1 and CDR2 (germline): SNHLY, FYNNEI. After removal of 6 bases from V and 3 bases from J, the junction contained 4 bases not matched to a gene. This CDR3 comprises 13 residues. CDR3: CASRRQGSYEQYF. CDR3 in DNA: TGTGCCAGCAGAAGACAGGGGAGCTACGAGCAGTACTTC. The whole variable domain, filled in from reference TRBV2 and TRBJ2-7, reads EPEVTQTPSHQVTQMGQEVILRCVPISNHLYFYWYRQILGQKVEFLVSFYNNEISEKSEIFDDQFSVERPDGSNFTLKIRSTKLEDSAMYFCASRRQGSYEQYFGPGTRLTVT.